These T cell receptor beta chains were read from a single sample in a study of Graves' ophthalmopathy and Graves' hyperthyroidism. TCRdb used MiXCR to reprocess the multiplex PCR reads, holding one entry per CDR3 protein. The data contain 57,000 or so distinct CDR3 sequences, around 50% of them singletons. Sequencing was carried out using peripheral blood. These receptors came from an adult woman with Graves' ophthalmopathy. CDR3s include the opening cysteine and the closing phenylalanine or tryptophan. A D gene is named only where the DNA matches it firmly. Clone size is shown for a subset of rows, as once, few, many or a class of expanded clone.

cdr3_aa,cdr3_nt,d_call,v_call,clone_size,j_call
CASSMGVEQYF,TGTGCCAGTAGTATGGGCGTCGAGCAGTACTTC,-,TRBV19,-,TRBJ2-7
CASSFPGALQQYF,TGTGCCAGCAGTTTCCCCGGGGCGCTCCAGCAGTACTTC,-,TRBV28,many,TRBJ2-7
CSAVGGGTYEQYF,TGCAGTGCGGTAGGGGGGGGGACCTACGAGCAGTACTTC,-,TRBV20-1,many,TRBJ2-7
CASRVAGADTQYF,TGTGCCAGCAGGGTAGCGGGAGCAGATACGCAGTATTTT,TRBD2,TRBV28,many,TRBJ2-3
CASRGDPGANVLTF,TGTGCCAGCAGGGGGGATCCCGGGGCCAACGTCCTGACTTTC,-,TRBV9,many,TRBJ2-6
CASSLAIAGGYNEQFF,TGCGCCAGCAGCTTGGCCATAGCGGGAGGCTACAATGAGCAGTTCTTC,TRBD2,TRBV5-1,many,TRBJ2-1
CATSRDAGANQPQHF,TGTGCCACCAGCAGAGATGCGGGGGCGAATCAGCCCCAGCATTTT,-,TRBV15,few,TRBJ1-5
CASSVQRAKNIQYF,TGTGCCAGTAGTGTACAGAGAGCCAAAAACATTCAGTACTTC,-,TRBV19,many,TRBJ2-4
CASSGSLANEKLFF,TGCGCCAGCAGCGGGAGCTTGGCTAATGAAAAACTGTTTTTT,-,TRBV5-1,-,TRBJ1-4
CSAEDPGTGTYEQYF,TGCAGTGCTGAGGACCCCGGGACAGGGACATACGAGCAGTACTTC,TRBD1,TRBV20-1,many,TRBJ2-7
CASSHIQGADKNIQYF,TGTGCCAGCAGCCACATACAGGGGGCGGACAAAAACATTCAGTACTTC,-,TRBV3-2,-,TRBJ2-4
CASNPPGRLTEAFF,TGTGCCAGCAACCCACCTGGGCGGCTCACTGAAGCTTTCTTT,-,TRBV6-5,many,TRBJ1-1
CSASQQDNEQFF,TGCAGTGCTAGTCAACAGGACAATGAGCAGTTCTTC,-,TRBV20-1,medium-sized,TRBJ2-1
CASGGLAHGELFF,TGTGCCAGCGGGGGACTAGCGCACGGGGAGCTGTTTTTT,TRBD2,TRBV7-2,-,TRBJ2-2
CAIRTETLSGNTIYF,TGTGCCATTCGGACAGAAACCCTCTCTGGAAACACCATATATTTT,-,TRBV10-3,-,TRBJ1-3
CASSVAGVQETQYF,TGTGCCAGCAGCGTAGCGGGGGTTCAAGAGACCCAGTACTTC,-,TRBV9,-,TRBJ2-5
CASSYVGGKGSNQPQHF,TGTGCCAGCAGTTACGTCGGGGGGAAGGGGAGCAATCAGCCCCAGCATTTT,-,TRBV6-2/TRBV6-3,many,TRBJ1-5
CATSRRGDNYEQYF,TGTGCCACCAGCAGACGCGGGGATAACTACGAGCAGTACTTC,-,TRBV15,medium-sized,TRBJ2-7
CASSESGNPREGDHHNEQFF,TGCGCCAGCAGTGAGTCGGGAAATCCCCGGGAGGGTGATCACCACAATGAGCAGTTCTTC,TRBD2,TRBV10-1,many,TRBJ2-1
CASSRGEGYEQYF,TGTGCCAGCAGCCGAGGGGAGGGTTACGAGCAGTACTTC,TRBD2,TRBV5-5,-,TRBJ2-7
CASRDRTNEKLFF,TGTGCCAGCAGGGACAGAACTAATGAAAAACTGTTTTTT,-,TRBV7-2,-,TRBJ1-4
CASSEGLAGEDEQFF,TGTGCCAGCAGTGAAGGGCTAGCGGGAGAGGATGAGCAGTTCTTC,TRBD2,TRBV2,-,TRBJ2-1
CASSVTGDNSPLHF,TGTGCCAGCAGTGTAACAGGGGATAATTCACCCCTCCACTTT,TRBD1,TRBV6-4,many,TRBJ1-6
CASADRGSYEHF,TGTGCCAGCGCCGACAGGGGGAGCTACGAGCATTTT,TRBD1,TRBV19,-,TRBJ1-5
CASSYRPGNTGELFF,TGTGCCAGCAGTTATAGACCGGGGAACACCGGGGAGCTGTTTTTT,-,TRBV7-6,many,TRBJ2-2
CARARGANVLTF,TGTGCCAGGGCTCGTGGGGCCAACGTCCTGACTTTC,-,TRBV7-9,few,TRBJ2-6
CASSLAVTGELFF,TGTGCCAGCAGCTTGGCTGTGACCGGGGAGCTGTTTTTT,-,TRBV7-2,many,TRBJ2-2